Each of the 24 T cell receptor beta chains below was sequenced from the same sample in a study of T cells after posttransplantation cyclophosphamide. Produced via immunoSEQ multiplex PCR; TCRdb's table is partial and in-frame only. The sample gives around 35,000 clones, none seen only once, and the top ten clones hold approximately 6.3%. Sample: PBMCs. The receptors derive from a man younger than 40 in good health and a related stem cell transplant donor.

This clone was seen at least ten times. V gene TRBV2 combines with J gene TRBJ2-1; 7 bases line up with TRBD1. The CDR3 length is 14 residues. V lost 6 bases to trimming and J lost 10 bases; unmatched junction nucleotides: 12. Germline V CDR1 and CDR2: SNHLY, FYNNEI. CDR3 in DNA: TGTGCCAGCAGGGAGAGACAGGGTTCGGGCGAGCAGTTCTTC. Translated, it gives CASRERQGSGEQFF.

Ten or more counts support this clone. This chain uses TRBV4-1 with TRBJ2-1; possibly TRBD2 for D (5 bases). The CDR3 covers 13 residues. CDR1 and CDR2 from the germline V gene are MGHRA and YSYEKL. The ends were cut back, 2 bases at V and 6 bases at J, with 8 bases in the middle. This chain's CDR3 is CASSQSSRNEQFF. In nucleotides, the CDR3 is TGCGCCAGCAGCCAATCTAGCCGCAATGAGCAGTTCTTC.

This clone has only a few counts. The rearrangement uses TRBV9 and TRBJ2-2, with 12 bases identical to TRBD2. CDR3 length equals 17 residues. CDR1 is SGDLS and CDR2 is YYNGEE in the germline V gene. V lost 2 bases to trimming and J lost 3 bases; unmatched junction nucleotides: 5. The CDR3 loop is CASSVTSGGSHTGELFF. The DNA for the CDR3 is TGTGCCAGCAGCGTCACTAGCGGGGGGTCTCACACCGGGGAGCTGTTTTTT. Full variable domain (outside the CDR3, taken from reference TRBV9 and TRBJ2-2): DSGVTQTPKHLITATGQRVTLRCSPRSGDLSVYWYQQSLDQGLQFLIQYYNGEERAKGNILERFSAQQFPDLHSELNLSSLELGDSALYFCASSVTSGGSHTGELFFGEGSRLTVL.

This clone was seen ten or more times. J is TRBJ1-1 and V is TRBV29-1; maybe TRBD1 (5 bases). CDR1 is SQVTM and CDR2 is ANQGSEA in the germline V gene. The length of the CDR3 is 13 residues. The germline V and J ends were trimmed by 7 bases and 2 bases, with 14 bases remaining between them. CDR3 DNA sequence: TGCAGCGCCGCCCGGGGGGGAAACACTGAAGCTTTCTTT. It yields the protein CSAARGGNTEAFF.

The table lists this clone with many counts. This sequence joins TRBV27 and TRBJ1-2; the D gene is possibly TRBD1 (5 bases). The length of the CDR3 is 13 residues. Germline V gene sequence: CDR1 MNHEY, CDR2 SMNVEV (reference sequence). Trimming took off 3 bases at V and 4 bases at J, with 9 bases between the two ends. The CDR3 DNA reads TGTGCCAGCAGTTTGGGGCTAAGCTATGGCTACACCTTC. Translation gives CASSLGLSYGYTF.

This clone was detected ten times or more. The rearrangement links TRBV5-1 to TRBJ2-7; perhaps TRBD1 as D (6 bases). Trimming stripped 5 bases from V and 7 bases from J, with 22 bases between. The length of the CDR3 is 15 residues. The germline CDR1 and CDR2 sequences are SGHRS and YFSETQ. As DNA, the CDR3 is TGCGCCAGCAGTAATCCGGGACATTCTCCCGATGAGCAGTACTTC. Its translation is CASSNPGHSPDEQYF.

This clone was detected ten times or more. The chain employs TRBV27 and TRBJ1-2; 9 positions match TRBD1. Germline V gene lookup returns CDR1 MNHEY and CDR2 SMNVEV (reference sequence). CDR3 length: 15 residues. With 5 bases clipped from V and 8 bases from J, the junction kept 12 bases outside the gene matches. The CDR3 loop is CASSLTPTGGEGYTF. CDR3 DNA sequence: TGTGCCAGCAGTCTAACCCCGACAGGGGGAGAAGGCTACACCTTC.

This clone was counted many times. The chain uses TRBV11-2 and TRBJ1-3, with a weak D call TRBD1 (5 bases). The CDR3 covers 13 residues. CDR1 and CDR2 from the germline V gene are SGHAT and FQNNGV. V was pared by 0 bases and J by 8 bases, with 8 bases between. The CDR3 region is CASSLDRGYTIYF. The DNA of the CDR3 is TGTGCCAGCAGCTTAGATCGGGGGTACACCATATATTTT.

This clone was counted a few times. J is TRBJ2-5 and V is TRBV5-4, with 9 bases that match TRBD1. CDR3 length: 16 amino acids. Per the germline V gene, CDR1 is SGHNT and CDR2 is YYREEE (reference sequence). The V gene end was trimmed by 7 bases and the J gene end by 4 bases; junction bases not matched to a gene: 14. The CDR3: CASGVQGALQSETQYF. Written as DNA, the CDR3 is TGTGCCAGCGGGGTACAGGGGGCATTACAGTCAGAGACCCAGTACTTC.

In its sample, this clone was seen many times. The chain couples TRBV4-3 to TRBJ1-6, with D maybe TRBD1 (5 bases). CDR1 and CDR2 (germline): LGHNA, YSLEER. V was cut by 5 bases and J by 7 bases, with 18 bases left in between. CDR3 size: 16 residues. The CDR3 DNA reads TGCGCCAGCAGCTTGGTTTGGTGGGGGGAAAATTCACCCCTCCACTTT. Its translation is CASSLVWWGENSPLHF.

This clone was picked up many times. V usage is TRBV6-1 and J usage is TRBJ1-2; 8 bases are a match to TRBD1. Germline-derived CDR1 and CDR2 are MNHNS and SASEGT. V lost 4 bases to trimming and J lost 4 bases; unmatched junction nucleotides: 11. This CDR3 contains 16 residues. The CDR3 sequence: CASSVGTGQGPYGYTF. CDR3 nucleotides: TGTGCCAGCAGTGTAGGGACCGGACAGGGTCCCTATGGCTACACCTTC.

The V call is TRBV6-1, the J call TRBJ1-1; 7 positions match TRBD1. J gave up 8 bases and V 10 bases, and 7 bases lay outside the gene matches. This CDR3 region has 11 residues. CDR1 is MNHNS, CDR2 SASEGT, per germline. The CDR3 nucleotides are TGTGCCACCAGGAGGACAGGCGAAGCTTTCTTT. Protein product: CATRRTGEAFF.

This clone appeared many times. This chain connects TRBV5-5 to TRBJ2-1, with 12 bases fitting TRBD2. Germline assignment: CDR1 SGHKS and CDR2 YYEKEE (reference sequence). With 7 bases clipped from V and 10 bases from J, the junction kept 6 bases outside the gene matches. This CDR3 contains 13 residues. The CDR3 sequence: CASRLAGEGEQFF. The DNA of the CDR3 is TGTGCCAGCCGACTAGCGGGGGAGGGGGAGCAGTTCTTC.

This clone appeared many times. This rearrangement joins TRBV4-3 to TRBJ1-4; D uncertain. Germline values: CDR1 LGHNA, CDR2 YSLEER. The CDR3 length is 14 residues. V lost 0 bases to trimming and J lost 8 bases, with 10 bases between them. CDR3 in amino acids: CASSQDWQKEKLFF. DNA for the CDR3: TGCGCCAGCAGCCAAGATTGGCAGAAAGAAAAACTGTTTTTT.

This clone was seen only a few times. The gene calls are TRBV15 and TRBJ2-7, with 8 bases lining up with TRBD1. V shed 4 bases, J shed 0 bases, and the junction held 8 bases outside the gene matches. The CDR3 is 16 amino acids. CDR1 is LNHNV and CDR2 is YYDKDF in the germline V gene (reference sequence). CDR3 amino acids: CATSKDRGASSYEQYF. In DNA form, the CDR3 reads TGTGCCACCAGCAAAGACAGGGGCGCTAGCTCCTACGAGCAGTACTTC.

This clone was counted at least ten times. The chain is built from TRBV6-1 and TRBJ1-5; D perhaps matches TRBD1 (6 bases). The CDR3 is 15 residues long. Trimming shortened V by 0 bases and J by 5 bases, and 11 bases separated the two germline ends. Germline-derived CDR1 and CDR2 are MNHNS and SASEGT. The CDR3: CASSEAGGYHQPQHF. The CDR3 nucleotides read TGTGCCAGCAGTGAAGCAGGGGGTTATCATCAGCCCCAGCATTTT.

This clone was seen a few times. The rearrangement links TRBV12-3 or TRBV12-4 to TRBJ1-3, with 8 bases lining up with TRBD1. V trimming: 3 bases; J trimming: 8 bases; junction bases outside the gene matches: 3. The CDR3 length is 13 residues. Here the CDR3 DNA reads TGTGCCAGCAGTTTCGACAGGGGCGACACCATATATTTT. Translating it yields CASSFDRGDTIYF.

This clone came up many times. CDR3 DNA: TGTGCCAGCAGCGCCCAGGCTCGGACGGGGTACTCACCCCTCCACTTT. This sequence encodes CASSAQARTGYSPLHF. This chain joins TRBV5-4 and TRBJ1-6; D is unresolved. Per germline, CDR1 SGHNT and CDR2 YYREEE (reference sequence). V was clipped by 4 bases and J by 10 bases, with 21 bases between them. The CDR3 runs 16 residues.

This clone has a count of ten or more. The CDR3 nucleotides read TGCGCCAGCAGCCAAGAGACGGGGACAGCGAACACCGGGGAGCTGTTTTTT. This translates into CASSQETGTANTGELFF. V usage is TRBV4-1 and J usage is TRBJ2-2, with 7 bases fitting TRBD1. CDR1 MGHRA and CDR2 YSYEKL come from the germline V gene. V gave up 0 bases and J gave up 0 bases; unmatched junction bases: 4. This CDR3 has 17 amino acids.

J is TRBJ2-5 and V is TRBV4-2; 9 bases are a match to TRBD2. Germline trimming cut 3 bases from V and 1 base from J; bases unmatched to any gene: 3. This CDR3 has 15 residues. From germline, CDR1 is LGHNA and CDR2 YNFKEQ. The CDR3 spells CASSQIAGAQETQYF. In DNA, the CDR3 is TGTGCCAGCAGCCAGATAGCGGGGGCCCAAGAGACCCAGTACTTC.

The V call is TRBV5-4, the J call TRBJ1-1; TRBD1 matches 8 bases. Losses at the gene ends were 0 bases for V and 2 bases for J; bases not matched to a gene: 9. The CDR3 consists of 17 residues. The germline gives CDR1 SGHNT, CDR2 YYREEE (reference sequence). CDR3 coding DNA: TGTGCCAGCAGCTTGGCCCCAGGGGGCGAGGGTAACACTGAAGCTTTCTTT. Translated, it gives CASSLAPGGEGNTEAFF.

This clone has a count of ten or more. The CDR3 spells CASSSRDRARSPLHF. The DNA of the CDR3 is TGCGCCAGCAGCTCCCGGGACAGGGCGCGGTCACCCCTCCACTTT. The chain recombines TRBV5-1 with TRBJ1-6; TRBD1 agrees at 9 bases. Germline loops: CDR1 SGHRS, CDR2 YFSETQ. This CDR3 spans 15 amino acids. V shed 3 bases and J 10 bases; nucleotides not matched to a gene: 8.

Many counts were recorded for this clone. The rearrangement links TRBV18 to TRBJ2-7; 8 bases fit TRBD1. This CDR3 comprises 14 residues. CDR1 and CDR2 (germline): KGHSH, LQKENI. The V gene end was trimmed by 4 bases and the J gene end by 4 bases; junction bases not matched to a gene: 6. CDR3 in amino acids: CASSRAGGEYEQYF. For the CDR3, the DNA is TGTGCCAGCTCACGGGCAGGGGGCGAATACGAGCAGTACTTC.

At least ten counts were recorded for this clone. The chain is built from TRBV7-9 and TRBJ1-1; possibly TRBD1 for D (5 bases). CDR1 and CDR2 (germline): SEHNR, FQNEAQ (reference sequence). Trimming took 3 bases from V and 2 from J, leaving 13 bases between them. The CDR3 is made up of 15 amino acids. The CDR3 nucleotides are TGTGCCAGCAGCTTGACAGAGTCTCCTAACACTGAAGCTTTCTTT. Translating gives CASSLTESPNTEAFF.